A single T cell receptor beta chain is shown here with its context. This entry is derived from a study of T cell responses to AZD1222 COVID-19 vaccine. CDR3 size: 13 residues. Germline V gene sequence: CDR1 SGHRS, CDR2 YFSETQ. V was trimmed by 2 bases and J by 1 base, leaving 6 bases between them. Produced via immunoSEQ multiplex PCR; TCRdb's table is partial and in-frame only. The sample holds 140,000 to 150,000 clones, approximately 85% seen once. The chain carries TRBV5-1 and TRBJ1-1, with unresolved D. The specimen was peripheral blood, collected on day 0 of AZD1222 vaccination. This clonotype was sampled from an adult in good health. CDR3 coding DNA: TGCGCCAGCAGCTTCAACGGGAACACTGAAGCTTTCTTT. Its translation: CASSFNGNTEAFF.